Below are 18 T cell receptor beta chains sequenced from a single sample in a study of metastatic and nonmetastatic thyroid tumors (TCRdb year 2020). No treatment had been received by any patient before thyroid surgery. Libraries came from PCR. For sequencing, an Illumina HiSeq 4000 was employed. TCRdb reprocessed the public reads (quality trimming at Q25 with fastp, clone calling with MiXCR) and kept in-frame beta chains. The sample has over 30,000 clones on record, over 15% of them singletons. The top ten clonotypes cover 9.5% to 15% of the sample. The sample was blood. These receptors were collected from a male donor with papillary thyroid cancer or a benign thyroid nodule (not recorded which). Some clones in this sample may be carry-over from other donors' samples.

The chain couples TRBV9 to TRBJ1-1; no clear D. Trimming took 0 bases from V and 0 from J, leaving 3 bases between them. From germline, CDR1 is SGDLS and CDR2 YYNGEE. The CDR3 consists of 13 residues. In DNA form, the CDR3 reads TGTGCCAGCAGCGTAGTTCTGAACACTGAAGCTTTCTTT. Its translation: CASSVVLNTEAFF.

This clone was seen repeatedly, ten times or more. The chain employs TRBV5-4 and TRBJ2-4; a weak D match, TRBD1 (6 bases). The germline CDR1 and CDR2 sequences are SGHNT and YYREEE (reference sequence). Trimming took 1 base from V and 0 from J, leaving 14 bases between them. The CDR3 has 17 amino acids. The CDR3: CASSLPTTGVAKNIQYF. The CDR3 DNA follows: TGTGCCAGCAGCTTGCCGACGACAGGCGTAGCCAAAAACATTCAGTACTTC.

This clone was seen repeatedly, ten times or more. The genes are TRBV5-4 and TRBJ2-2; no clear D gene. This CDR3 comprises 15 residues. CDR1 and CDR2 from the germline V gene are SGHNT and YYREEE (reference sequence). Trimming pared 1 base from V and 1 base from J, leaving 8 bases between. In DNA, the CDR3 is TGTGCCAGCAGCTTGACTCCCTTGAACACCGGGGAGCTGTTTTTT. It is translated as CASSLTPLNTGELFF.

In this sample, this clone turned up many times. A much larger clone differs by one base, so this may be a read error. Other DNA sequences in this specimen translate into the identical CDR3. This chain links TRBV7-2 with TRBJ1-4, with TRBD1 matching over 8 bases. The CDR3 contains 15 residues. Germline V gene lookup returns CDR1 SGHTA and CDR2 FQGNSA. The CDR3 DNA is TGCGCCAGCAGCTTACGGACAGGGATGGAGGAAAAACTGTTTTTT. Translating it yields CASSLRTGMEEKLFF.

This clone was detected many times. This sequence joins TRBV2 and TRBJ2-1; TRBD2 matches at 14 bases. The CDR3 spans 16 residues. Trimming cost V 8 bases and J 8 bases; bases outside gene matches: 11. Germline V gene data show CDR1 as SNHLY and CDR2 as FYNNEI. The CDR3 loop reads CASAVGTSGRFDEQFF. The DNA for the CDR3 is TGTGCCAGCGCTGTGGGGACTAGCGGGAGATTCGATGAGCAGTTCTTC. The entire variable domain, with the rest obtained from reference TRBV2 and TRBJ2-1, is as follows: EPEVTQTPSHQVTQMGQEVILRCVPISNHLYFYWYRQILGQKVEFLVSFYNNEISEKSEIFDDQFSVERPDGSNFTLKIRSTKLEDSAMYFCASAVGTSGRFDEQFFGPGTRLTVL.

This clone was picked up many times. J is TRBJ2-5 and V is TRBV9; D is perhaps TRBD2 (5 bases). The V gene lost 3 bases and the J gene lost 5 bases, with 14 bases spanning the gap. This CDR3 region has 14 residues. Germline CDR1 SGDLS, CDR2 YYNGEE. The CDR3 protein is CASSGPASGETQYF. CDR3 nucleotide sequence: TGTGCCAGCAGCGGCCCGGCCTCGGGGGAGACCCAGTACTTC.

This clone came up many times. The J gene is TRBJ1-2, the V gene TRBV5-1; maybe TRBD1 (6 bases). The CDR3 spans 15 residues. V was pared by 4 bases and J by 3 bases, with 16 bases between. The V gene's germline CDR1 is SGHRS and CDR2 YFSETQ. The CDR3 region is CASSLDGGPDYGYTF. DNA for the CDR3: TGCGCCAGCAGCCTGGATGGGGGGCCCGACTATGGCTACACCTTC.

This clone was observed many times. CDR3 sequence reads: CASSLLGRGNEQFF. CDR3 sequence (DNA): TGTGCCAGCAGCTTACTAGGCAGAGGCAATGAGCAGTTCTTC. The chain has TRBV5-6 and TRBJ2-1; D perhaps matches TRBD2 (5 bases). The CDR3 has 14 residues. Germline CDR1 reads SGHDT; CDR2 reads YYEEEE. The V end was cut by 2 bases, the J end by 6 bases, with 12 bases between.

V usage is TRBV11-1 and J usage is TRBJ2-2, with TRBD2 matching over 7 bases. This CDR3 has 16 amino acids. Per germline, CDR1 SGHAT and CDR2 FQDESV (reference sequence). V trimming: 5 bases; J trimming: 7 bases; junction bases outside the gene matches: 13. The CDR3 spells CASSPDLAEGNGELFF. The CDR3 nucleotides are TGTGCCAGCAGCCCAGACCTAGCGGAAGGGAACGGGGAGCTGTTTTTT.

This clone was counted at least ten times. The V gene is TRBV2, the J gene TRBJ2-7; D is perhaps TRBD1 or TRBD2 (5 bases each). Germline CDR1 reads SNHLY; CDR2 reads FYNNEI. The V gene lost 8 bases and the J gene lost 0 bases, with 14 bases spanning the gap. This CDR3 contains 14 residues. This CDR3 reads CASGYEGNSYEQYF. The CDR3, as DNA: TGTGCCAGCGGGTACGAGGGGAACTCCTACGAGCAGTACTTC. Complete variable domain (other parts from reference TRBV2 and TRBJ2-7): EPEVTQTPSHQVTQMGQEVILRCVPISNHLYFYWYRQILGQKVEFLVSFYNNEISEKSEIFDDQFSVERPDGSNFTLKIRSTKLEDSAMYFCASGYEGNSYEQYFGPGTRLTVT.

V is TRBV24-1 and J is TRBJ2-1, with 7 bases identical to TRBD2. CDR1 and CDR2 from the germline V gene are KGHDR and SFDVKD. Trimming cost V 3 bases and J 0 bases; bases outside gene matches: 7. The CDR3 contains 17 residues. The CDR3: CATSDIRGGSSYNEQFF. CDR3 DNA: TGTGCCACCAGTGATATTAGGGGCGGGAGCTCCTACAATGAGCAGTTCTTC.

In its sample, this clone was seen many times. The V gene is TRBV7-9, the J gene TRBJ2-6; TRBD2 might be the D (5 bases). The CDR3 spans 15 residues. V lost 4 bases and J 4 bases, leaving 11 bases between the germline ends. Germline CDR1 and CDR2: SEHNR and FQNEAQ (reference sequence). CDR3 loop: CASSSLRVGANVLTF. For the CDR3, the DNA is TGTGCCAGCAGCTCCCTGAGGGTGGGGGCCAACGTCCTGACTTTC.

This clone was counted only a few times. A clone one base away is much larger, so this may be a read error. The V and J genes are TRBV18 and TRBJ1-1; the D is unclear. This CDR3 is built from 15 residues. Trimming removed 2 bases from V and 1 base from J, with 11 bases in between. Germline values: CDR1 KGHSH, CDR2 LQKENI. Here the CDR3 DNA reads TGTGCCAGCTCACCAGCGGCAGGAACGAACACTGAAGCTTTCTTT. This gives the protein CASSPAAGTNTEAFF.

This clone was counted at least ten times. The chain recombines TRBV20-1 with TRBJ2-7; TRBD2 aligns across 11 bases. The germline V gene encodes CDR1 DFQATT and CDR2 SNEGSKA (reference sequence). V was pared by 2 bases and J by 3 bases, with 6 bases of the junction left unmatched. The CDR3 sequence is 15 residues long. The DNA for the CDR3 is TGCAGTGCTAGACTAGCGGGGGGTTCTCGCTACGAGCAGTACTTC. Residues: CSARLAGGSRYEQYF.

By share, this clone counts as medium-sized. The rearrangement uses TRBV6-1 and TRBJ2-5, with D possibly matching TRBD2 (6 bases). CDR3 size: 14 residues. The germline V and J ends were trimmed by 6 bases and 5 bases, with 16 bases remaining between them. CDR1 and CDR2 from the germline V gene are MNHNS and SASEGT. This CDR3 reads CASRRLDPRETQYF. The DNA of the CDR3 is TGTGCCAGCAGAAGACTAGACCCACGGGAGACCCAGTACTTC.

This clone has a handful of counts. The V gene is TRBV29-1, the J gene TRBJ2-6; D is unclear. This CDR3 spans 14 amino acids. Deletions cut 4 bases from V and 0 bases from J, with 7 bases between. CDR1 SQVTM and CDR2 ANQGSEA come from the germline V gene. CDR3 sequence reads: CSVGLDSGANVLTF. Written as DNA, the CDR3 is TGCAGCGTTGGTCTCGACTCTGGGGCCAACGTCCTGACTTTC.

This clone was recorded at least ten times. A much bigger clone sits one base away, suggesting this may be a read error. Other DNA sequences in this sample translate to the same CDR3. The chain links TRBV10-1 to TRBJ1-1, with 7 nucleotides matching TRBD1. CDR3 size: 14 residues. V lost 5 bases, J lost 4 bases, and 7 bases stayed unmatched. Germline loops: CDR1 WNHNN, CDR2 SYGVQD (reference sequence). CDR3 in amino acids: CASSFPQGGTEAFF. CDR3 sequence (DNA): TGCGCCAGCAGTTTCCCTCAGGGGGGCACTGAAGCTTTCTTT.

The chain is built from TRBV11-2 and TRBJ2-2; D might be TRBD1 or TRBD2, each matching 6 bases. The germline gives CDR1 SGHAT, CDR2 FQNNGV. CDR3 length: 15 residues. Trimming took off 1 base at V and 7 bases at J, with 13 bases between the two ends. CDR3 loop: CASSLVVGGGGELFF. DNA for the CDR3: TGTGCCAGCAGCTTAGTAGTAGGGGGAGGCGGGGAGCTGTTTTTT.